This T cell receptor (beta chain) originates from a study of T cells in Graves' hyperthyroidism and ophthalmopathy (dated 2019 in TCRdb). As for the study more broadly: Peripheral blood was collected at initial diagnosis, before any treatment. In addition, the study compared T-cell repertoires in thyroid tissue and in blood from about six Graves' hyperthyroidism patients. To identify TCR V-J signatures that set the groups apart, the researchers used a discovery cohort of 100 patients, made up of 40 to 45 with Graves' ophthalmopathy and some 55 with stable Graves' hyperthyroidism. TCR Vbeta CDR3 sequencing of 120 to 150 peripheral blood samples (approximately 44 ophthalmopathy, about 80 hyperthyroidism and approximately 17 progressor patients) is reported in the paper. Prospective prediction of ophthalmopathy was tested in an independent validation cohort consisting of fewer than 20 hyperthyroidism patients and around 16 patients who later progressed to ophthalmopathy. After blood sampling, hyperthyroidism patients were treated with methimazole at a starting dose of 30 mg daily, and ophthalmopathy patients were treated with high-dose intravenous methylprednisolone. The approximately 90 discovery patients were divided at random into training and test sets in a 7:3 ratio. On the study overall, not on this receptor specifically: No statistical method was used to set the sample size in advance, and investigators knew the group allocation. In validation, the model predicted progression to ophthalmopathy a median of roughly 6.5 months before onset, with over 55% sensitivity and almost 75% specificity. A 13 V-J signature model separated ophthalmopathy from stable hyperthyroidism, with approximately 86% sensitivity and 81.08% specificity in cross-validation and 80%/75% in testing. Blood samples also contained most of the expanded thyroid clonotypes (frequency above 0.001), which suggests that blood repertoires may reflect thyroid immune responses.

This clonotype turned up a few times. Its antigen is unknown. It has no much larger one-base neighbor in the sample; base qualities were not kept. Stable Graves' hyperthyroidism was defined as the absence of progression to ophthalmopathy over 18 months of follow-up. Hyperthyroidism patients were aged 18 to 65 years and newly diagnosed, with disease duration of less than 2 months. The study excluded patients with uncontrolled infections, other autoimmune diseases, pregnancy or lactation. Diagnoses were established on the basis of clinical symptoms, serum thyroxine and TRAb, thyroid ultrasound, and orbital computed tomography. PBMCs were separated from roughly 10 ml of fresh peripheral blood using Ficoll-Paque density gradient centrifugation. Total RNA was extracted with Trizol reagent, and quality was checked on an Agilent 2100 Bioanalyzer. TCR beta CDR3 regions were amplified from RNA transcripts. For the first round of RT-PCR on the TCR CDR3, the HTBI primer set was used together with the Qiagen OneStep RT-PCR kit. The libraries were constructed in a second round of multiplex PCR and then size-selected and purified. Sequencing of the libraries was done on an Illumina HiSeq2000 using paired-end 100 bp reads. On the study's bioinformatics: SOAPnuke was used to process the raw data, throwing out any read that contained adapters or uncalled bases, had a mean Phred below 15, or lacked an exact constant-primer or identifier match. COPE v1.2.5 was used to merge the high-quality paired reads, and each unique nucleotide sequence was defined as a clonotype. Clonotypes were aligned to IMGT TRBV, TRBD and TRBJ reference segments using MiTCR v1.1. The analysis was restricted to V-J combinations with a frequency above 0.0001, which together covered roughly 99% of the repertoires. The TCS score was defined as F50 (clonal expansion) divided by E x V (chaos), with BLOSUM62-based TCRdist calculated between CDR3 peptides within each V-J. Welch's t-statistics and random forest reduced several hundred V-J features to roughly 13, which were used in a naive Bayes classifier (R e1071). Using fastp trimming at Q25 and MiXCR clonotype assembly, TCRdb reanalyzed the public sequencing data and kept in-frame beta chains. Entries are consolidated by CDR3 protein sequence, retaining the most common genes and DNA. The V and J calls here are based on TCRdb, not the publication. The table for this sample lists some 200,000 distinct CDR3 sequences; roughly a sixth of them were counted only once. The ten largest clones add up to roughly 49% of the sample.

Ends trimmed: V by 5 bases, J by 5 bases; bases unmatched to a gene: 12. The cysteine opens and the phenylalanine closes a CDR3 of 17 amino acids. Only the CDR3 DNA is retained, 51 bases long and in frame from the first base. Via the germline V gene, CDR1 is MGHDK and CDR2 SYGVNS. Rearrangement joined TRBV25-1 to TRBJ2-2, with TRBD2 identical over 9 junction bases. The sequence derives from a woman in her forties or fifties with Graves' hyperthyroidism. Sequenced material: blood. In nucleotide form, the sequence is TGTGCCAGCAGTTCGAATCTTGGGACTAGCAGGACCGGGGAGCTGTTTTTT. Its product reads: CASSSNLGTSRTGELFF. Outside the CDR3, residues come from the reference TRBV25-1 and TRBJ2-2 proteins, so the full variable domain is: EADIYQTPRYLVIGTGKKITLECSQTMGHDKMYWYQQDPGMELHLIHYSYGVNSTEKGDLSSESTVSRIRTEHFPLTLESARPSHTSQYLCASSSNLGTSRTGELFFGEGSRLTVL.